The sequence of this T cell receptor beta chain was determined in a study of CD8 T cells in ankylosing spondylitis (dated by TCRdb to the late 2010s). About the full investigation: The study set out to find disease-linked TCR variants by profiling T cell receptor beta repertoires in ankylosing spondylitis patients and healthy donors. The whole study cohort included 85 to 120 healthy donors and over 20 ankylosing spondylitis patients. Samples of peripheral blood were taken, and for ankylosing spondylitis patients, synovial fluid was collected as well.

The sample was run on an Illumina HiSeq 2500. Quantitative 5'-RACE with molecular barcodes was used to prepare TCR beta libraries. From the authors' description of their analysis: To identify disease-linked TCR variants, a new computational method was used, one built on a probabilistic model of VDJ rearrangement. TCRdb reworked the public reads: Q25 trimming with fastp, MiXCR clone assembly, productive beta chains retained. Rows are combined by CDR3 protein, so each entry shows the most common genes and DNA. The V and J calls come from TCRdb's annotation, not from the publication. This sample gives around 490,000 distinct CDR3 sequences in total; 5.3% of them show up just once. The ten largest clones represent under 4.5% of the sample. Relative to germline, V is 1 base shorter and J is 2 bases shorter, with 12 bases between their ends. From cysteine to phenylalanine, the CDR3 is 17 amino acids long. Only the CDR3 DNA stays, 51 bases, in frame from base 1. Looking up the germline V gene yields CDR1 SGHTA and CDR2 FQGNSA.

In its sample, this clonotype was seen many times. Its cognate antigen has yet to be identified. No base quality values were provided; no much bigger clone lies one nucleotide off. Results and caveats for the whole study, not just this receptor: Some of the motif variants had been reported before in the synovial fluid and blood of reactive arthritis patients, a finding that suggests common disease-initiation mechanisms. A CD8+ phenotype was shown by the disease-linked clones, which were found at relatively low frequencies in peripheral blood. A TCR beta motif made up of eight or nine highly homologous amino acid variants appeared to be characteristic of blood from ankylosing spondylitis patients. According to the report, matched synovial fluid samples from ankylosing spondylitis patients were significantly enriched for the disease-linked clones.

The chain was built from TRBV7-2 and TRBJ1-6; the D region possibly corresponds to TRBD1 (6 bases align). Source material: blood, either unsorted or a sorted T cell fraction (not recorded which). The source of this sequence is a male donor with ankylosing spondylitis. The sequenced DNA is TGTGCCAGCAGCTTAGTAGGGGGACCCACCTATAATTCACCCCTCCACTTT. Translated, this is CASSLVGGPTYNSPLHF.